Shown below are 23 T cell receptor beta chains from a single sample sequenced in a study of graft-versus-host responses after intestinal transplantation. Labeling with CFSE marked about 200,000 responder cells, which were plated with about 200,000 irradiated, violet-dye-labeled stimulator cells. Libraries were prepared by immunoSEQ multiplex PCR; TCRdb keeps only in-frame clonotypes and omits some of them. The sample includes 4,500 to 5,000 clones, roughly 30% of them seen just once. This specimen consisted of alloreactive CD8+ T cells from a mixed lymphocyte reaction culture, obtained before transplantation. Subset specified: CFSE-low proliferating T cells sorted from approximately 6-day pre-transplant mixed lymphocyte reaction (GvH or HvG direction). The origin of the receptors is a human patient who was an organ donor for intestinal transplantation.

This clone has a handful of counts. A single base separates this from a much larger clone, so it may be a read error. The same CDR3 also results from other DNA sequences found in this sample. This chain connects TRBV4-1 to TRBJ1-5; 7 bases map to TRBD1. Trimming removed 3 bases from V and 5 bases from J; junction bases left unmatched: 10. Germline-derived CDR1 and CDR2 are MGHRA and YSYEKL. The CDR3 is 16 amino acids. The CDR3 loop is CASSQNPGTVDQPQHF. The CDR3 coding sequence is TGCGCCAGCAGCCAGAACCCCGGGACAGTGGATCAGCCCCAGCATTTT.

The gene calls are TRBV19 and TRBJ1-2; maybe TRBD1 (6 bases). This CDR3 is built from 16 residues. Germline CDR1 reads LNHDA; CDR2 reads SQIVND (reference sequence). V lost 7 bases and J lost 0, with 18 bases in between. The CDR3, as DNA: TGTGCCAGTAAGGAGGGGGGGCTCTCCCCTAACTATGGCTACACCTTC. This codes for CASKEGGLSPNYGYTF. Full variable domain (outside the CDR3, taken from reference TRBV19 and TRBJ1-2): DGGITQSPKYLFRKEGQNVTLSCEQNLNHDAMYWYRQDPGQGLRLIYYSQIVNDFQKGDIAEGYSVSREKKESFPLTVTSAQKNPTAFYLCASKEGGLSPNYGYTFGSGTRLTVV.

The V and J genes are TRBV27 and TRBJ1-5; 7 bases agree with TRBD1. CDR1 MNHEY and CDR2 SMNVEV come from the germline V gene (reference sequence). The CDR3 is 15 residues long. With 6 bases clipped from V and 3 bases from J, the junction kept 8 bases outside the gene matches. CDR3 region: CASRPRTGSNQPQHF. The CDR3 coding sequence is TGTGCCAGCAGACCAAGGACAGGCTCCAATCAGCCCCAGCATTTT.

This clone is judged medium-sized (0.01 to 0.1%). J is TRBJ1-5 and V is TRBV5-6; a possible D gene is TRBD1 (6 bases). V gave up 4 bases and J gave up 6 bases, with 11 bases separating them. Germline V CDR1 and CDR2: SGHDT, YYEEEE. There are 13 residues in the CDR3. The DNA for the CDR3 is TGTGCCAGCAGCCCCACAGGGTCTCAGCCCCAGCATTTT. Amino acids: CASSPTGSQPQHF. Full variable domain (remainder filled in from reference TRBV5-6 and TRBJ1-5): DAGVTQSPTHLIKTRGQQVTLRCSPKSGHDTVSWYQQALGQGPQFIFQYYEEEERQRGNFPDRFSGHQFPNYSSELNVNALLLGDSALYLCASSPTGSQPQHFGDGTRLSIL.

This sequence joins TRBV5-1 and TRBJ1-3, with D perhaps matching TRBD1 (5 bases). The CDR3 is made up of 16 amino acids. Per the germline V gene, CDR1 is SGHRS and CDR2 is YFSETQ. V gave up 0 bases and J gave up 3 bases, with 13 bases separating them. For the CDR3, the DNA is TGCGCCAGCAGCTTGGCCCCCAGGGAAGGTGGAAACACCATATATTTT. Translated: CASSLAPREGGNTIYF.

The chain combines TRBV6-1 with TRBJ1-4, with TRBD1 as a possible D gene (6 bases). This CDR3 region has 15 residues. Germline V gene data show CDR1 as MNHNS and CDR2 as SASEGT. Trimming took off 2 bases at V and 7 bases at J, with 14 bases between the two ends. This CDR3 is CASSEYTDSTEKLFF. As DNA, the CDR3 is TGTGCCAGCAGTGAATACACGGACAGTACTGAAAAACTGTTTTTT.

This clone has more than one count but fewer than ten. CDR3 region: CASSMGQAAYNEQFF. As DNA, the CDR3 is TGTGCCAGTAGTATGGGGCAGGCGGCCTACAATGAGCAGTTCTTC. The chain carries TRBV19 and TRBJ2-1, with D possibly being TRBD1 (5 bases). This CDR3 has 15 amino acids. Trimming cost V 3 bases and J 2 bases, with 11 bases left between them. Germline V lookup: CDR1 LNHDA, CDR2 SQIVND (reference sequence).

This clone counts as medium-sized (0.01 to 0.1%). This sequence joins TRBV6-6 and TRBJ1-1; maybe TRBD1 (6 bases). V shed 2 bases and J shed 5 bases, with 12 bases lying between them. CDR3 size: 14 residues. The V gene's germline CDR1 is MNHNY and CDR2 SVGAGI (reference sequence). DNA for the CDR3: TGTGCCAGCAGTTACCAGGGGAAGGGAACTGAAGCTTTCTTT. It is translated as CASSYQGKGTEAFF.

The chain carries TRBV2 and TRBJ2-2; D not certain. Trimming removed 7 bases from V and 3 bases from J, with 15 bases in between. Germline CDR1 is SNHLY and CDR2 is FYNNEI. The CDR3 spans 15 residues. CDR3 DNA sequence: TGTGCCAGCAAGACCGACTCGTTCTACACCGGGGAGCTGTTTTTT. Amino acid sequence: CASKTDSFYTGELFF.

This clone was seen a handful of times. The chain carries TRBV4-3 and TRBJ1-2; 7 bases are a match to TRBD1. Losses at the gene ends were 3 bases for V and 1 base for J; bases not matched to a gene: 2. The CDR3 extends over 14 amino acids. Germline loops: CDR1 LGHNA, CDR2 YSLEER. As DNA, the CDR3 is TGCGCCAGCAGCCAGACAGGGTTTAACTATGGCTACACCTTC. Residues: CASSQTGFNYGYTF.

The chain combines TRBV10-3 with TRBJ2-5; 12 bases are a match to TRBD2. With V trimmed by 1 base and J by 5 bases, 8 bases remained unmatched. The CDR3 sequence is 17 residues long. The germline V gene encodes CDR1 ENHRY and CDR2 SYGVKD. The CDR3 DNA reads as TGTGCCATCAGTGAGTGGCGGAGGACTAGCGGGGAGGAGACCCAGTACTTC. Translation: CAISEWRRTSGEETQYF.

This clone was recorded a few times. The rearrangement uses TRBV9 and TRBJ2-3; 8 bases align to TRBD2. The CDR3 loop spans 20 amino acids. After removal of 0 bases from V and 2 bases from J, the junction contained 17 bases not matched to a gene. The V gene's germline CDR1 is SGDLS and CDR2 YYNGEE. The CDR3 sequence is CASSVAAVRVAGLNTDTQYF. The CDR3 DNA reads TGTGCCAGCAGCGTAGCGGCGGTGAGGGTAGCGGGGCTAAACACAGATACGCAGTATTTT.

The gene calls are TRBV6-6 and TRBJ1-1; D is possibly TRBD1 (5 bases). V lost 2 bases and J lost 5, with 15 bases in between. The CDR3 sequence is 15 residues long. Germline V gives CDR1 MNHNY, CDR2 SVGAGI (reference sequence). The DNA of the CDR3 is TGTGCCAGCAGTTACCAGTCCGGAGACAGTACTGAAGCTTTCTTT. Translation: CASSYQSGDSTEAFF.

Sample share makes this clone medium-sized. The rearrangement links TRBV4-2 to TRBJ2-3, with 15 bases fitting TRBD2. V dropped 4 bases and J dropped 2; count of bases not matched to a gene: 7. In germline, CDR1 is LGHNA, CDR2 YNFKEQ. The CDR3 extends over 18 amino acids. CDR3 region: CASSPGLAGGLYTDTQYF. CDR3 coding DNA: TGTGCCAGCAGCCCCGGACTAGCGGGGGGGCTTTACACAGATACGCAGTATTTT.

This clone was seen only a few times. The J gene is TRBJ1-4, the V gene TRBV5-5, with D possibly being TRBD1 (6 bases). Germline values: CDR1 SGHKS, CDR2 YYEKEE (reference sequence). The CDR3 runs 14 residues. Between the trimmed V and J ends, which lost 4 bases and 8 bases, there was a span of 15 bases. In nucleotides, the CDR3 is TGTGCCAGCAGCGACCGGATTGGGACAGAAAAACTGTTTTTT. This codes for CASSDRIGTEKLFF.

This chain joins TRBV5-1 and TRBJ1-5; 8 bases agree with TRBD1. Looked up from germline, CDR1 is SGHRS and CDR2 is YFSETQ. CDR3 length: 14 residues. J was trimmed by 4 bases and V by 0 bases; bases with no gene match: 0. The CDR3 DNA sequence: TGCGCCAGCAGCTTGGGGGACAGGAATCAGCCCCAGCATTTT. It specifies CASSLGDRNQPQHF. The full variable domain, with the rest looked up from reference TRBV5-1 and TRBJ1-5, is KAGVTQTPRYLIKTRGQQVTLSCSPISGHRSVSWYQQTPGQGLQFLFEYFSETQRNKGNFPGRFSGRQFSNSRSEMNVSTLELGDSALYLCASSLGDRNQPQHFGDGTRLSIL.

This clone showed up just a few times. V usage is TRBV27 and J usage is TRBJ1-1, with D possibly being TRBD1 (5 bases). CDR1 MNHEY and CDR2 SMNVEV come from the germline V gene (reference sequence). Trimming took off 5 bases at V and 6 bases at J, with 13 bases between the two ends. This CDR3 comprises 13 residues. The CDR3 bases are TGTGCCAGCAGTCACGGGACTAGGGCTGAAGCTTTCTTT. This translates into CASSHGTRAEAFF.

This clone is judged medium-sized (0.01 to 0.1%). This chain uses TRBV6-1 with TRBJ2-1, with 9 bases lining up with TRBD1. The CDR3 loop spans 13 amino acids. Germline values: CDR1 MNHNS, CDR2 SASEGT. The trim removed 4 bases at V and 6 bases at J, leaving 1 base unmatched. The DNA for the CDR3 is TGTGCCAGCAGTGGGACAGGGGTCAATGAGCAGTTCTTC. This encodes CASSGTGVNEQFF.

The J gene is TRBJ1-5, the V gene TRBV5-1, with 8 nucleotides matching TRBD1. The CDR3 totals 16 residues. J was trimmed by 15 bases and V by 2 bases; bases with no gene match: 19. Germline CDR1 SGHRS, CDR2 YFSETQ. The DNA of the CDR3 is TGCGCCAGCAGCTTACCTTCCACAGGGGGGGAGGATAACAGGCATTTT. This sequence encodes CASSLPSTGGEDNRHF. Supplemented by reference TRBV5-1 and TRBJ1-5, the full variable domain reads KAGVTQTPRYLIKTRGQQVTLSCSPISGHRSVSWYQQTPGQGLQFLFEYFSETQRNKGNFPGRFSGRQFSNSRSEMNVSTLELGDSALYLCASSLPSTGGEDNRHFGDGTRLSIL.

The chain employs TRBV27 and TRBJ2-3; D perhaps matches TRBD1 (6 bases). The V gene's germline CDR1 is MNHEY and CDR2 SMNVEV (reference sequence). The CDR3 runs 17 residues. V lost 3 bases and J 0 bases, leaving 16 bases between the germline ends. CDR3: CASSFTGMVPSTDTQYF. The CDR3 DNA reads as TGTGCCAGCAGTTTTACAGGGATGGTTCCTAGCACAGATACGCAGTATTTT.

The V and J genes are TRBV4-1 and TRBJ2-5; 14 nucleotides match TRBD2. The CDR3 length is 16 residues. The germline V gene has CDR1 MGHRA and CDR2 YSYEKL. Trimming took 5 bases from V and 2 from J; bases not matched to a gene: 4. This CDR3 reads CASSDRLAGGQETQYF. The DNA of the CDR3 is TGCGCCAGCAGCGATAGACTAGCGGGGGGGCAAGAGACCCAGTACTTC.

V is TRBV9 and J is TRBJ2-3; possible D gene TRBD1, 6 bases. Germline lookup yields CDR1 SGDLS and CDR2 YYNGEE. CDR3 length: 15 residues. Deletions cut 2 bases from V and 0 bases from J, with 10 bases between. The DNA for the CDR3 is TGTGCCAGCAGCGTGGGGGCAGTTAGCACAGATACGCAGTATTTT. Protein product: CASSVGAVSTDTQYF.

The chain combines TRBV4-1 with TRBJ2-7, with D tentatively TRBD1 (5 bases). CDR1 is MGHRA, CDR2 YSYEKL, per germline. There are 14 residues in the CDR3. Trimming left V 0 bases short and J 1 base short, with 7 bases between. CDR3 nucleotides: TGCGCCAGCAGCCAAGATCGACAGTCCTACGAGCAGTACGTC. It translates to CASSQDRQSYEQYV.